These 17 T cell receptor beta chains share one sample of origin, sequenced in a study of regulatory T cells in long-lasting Graves disease. Construction of TCR beta libraries relied on iRepertoire HTBI primers and on Arm-PCR targeting CDR3 regions. MiXCR, run by TCRdb on the multiplex PCR reads, gives a single entry per CDR3 protein. Seen here are 560,000 or so distinct CDR3 sequences, about 15% observed once, and the top ten hold 12%. Time point denoted: newly diagnosed GD, antithyroid drugs for less than 3 months. Extracted RNA from PBMCs served as the source of the TCR library. This sample was shared with a second study, whose subject was T cells in Graves' hyperthyroidism and ophthalmopathy.

The material was peripheral blood mononuclear cells (PBMCs), obtained at new diagnosis, from a patient treated with antithyroid drugs. These receptors originate from a man between 18 and 29 years old with Graves disease.

As for this clonotype: A much larger clone is a single base away; this may be a read error. This rearrangement joins TRBV7-2 to TRBJ2-7; possibly TRBD1 for D (6 bases). CDR3 length equals 14 residues. The V gene's germline CDR1 is SGHTA and CDR2 FQGNSA. Trimming shortened V by 1 base and J by 3 bases, and 10 bases separated the two germline ends. CDR3 loop: CASSLEAGDYEQYF. CDR3 in DNA: TGTGCCAGCAGCTTAGAGGCAGGGGACTACGAGCAGTACTTC.

The chain uses TRBV29-1 and TRBJ2-1, with 7 bases identical to TRBD2. Germline CDR1 SQVTM, CDR2 ANQGSEA. V shed 7 bases, J shed 15 bases, and the junction held 18 bases outside the gene matches. The CDR3 totals 13 residues. The CDR3 bases are TGCAGCGCAATGGGGGGGGGTAGGAATGACTGGTTCTTC. Amino acids: CSAMGGGRNDWFF.

This clonotype appeared a few times. V usage is TRBV9 and J usage is TRBJ2-3; 9 bases match TRBD2. After removal of 0 bases from V and 3 bases from J, the junction contained 5 bases not matched to a gene. Germline V gene data show CDR1 as SGDLS and CDR2 as YYNGEE. The CDR3 runs to 16 residues. The CDR3 loop is CASSVEGLAGTDTQYF. The CDR3 bases are TGTGCCAGCAGCGTAGAAGGGCTAGCGGGAACAGATACGCAGTATTTT.

This clonotype was detected many times. The chain uses TRBV7-2 and TRBJ2-7, with 10 positions matching TRBD2. The CDR3 loop spans 15 amino acids. Germline trimming cut 5 bases from V and 4 bases from J; bases unmatched to any gene: 8. CDR1 and CDR2 from the germline V gene are SGHTA and FQGNSA. Here the CDR3 reads CASSRGASGSYEQYF. The CDR3 nucleotides are TGTGCCAGCAGCCGGGGGGCTAGCGGGAGTTACGAGCAGTACTTC.

This clonotype was found many times. The chain combines TRBV30 with TRBJ1-5, with 8 bases aligning to TRBD1. Germline V CDR1 and CDR2: GTSNPN, SVGIG (reference sequence). The CDR3 covers 14 residues. The V segment lost 2 bases and the J segment 5 bases; nucleotides outside the gene matches: 5. Here the CDR3 DNA reads TGTGCCTGGAGTCCCAGGGGGCTTGATCAGCCCCAGCATTTT. Translation: CAWSPRGLDQPQHF.

This chain uses TRBV6-1 with TRBJ2-2, with 9 nucleotides matching TRBD2. This CDR3 has 14 residues. Per the germline V gene, CDR1 is MNHNS and CDR2 is SASEGT. Trimming cost V 10 bases and J 4 bases; bases outside gene matches: 7. The CDR3 DNA follows: TGTGCCACCGAGACTAGCGGTAGCACCGGGGAGCTGTTTTTT. This codes for CATETSGSTGELFF.

This clonotype was counted ten times or more. The rearrangement uses TRBV30 and TRBJ2-1; 10 bases are a match to TRBD1. CDR1 GTSNPN and CDR2 SVGIG come from the germline V gene (reference sequence). The length of the CDR3 is 13 residues. The CDR3 loop reads CASGQGFYNEQFF. In DNA, the CDR3 is TGTGCTTCGGGACAGGGGTTCTACAATGAGCAGTTCTTC.

The table lists this clonotype with many counts. This rearrangement joins TRBV28 to TRBJ1-1; no firm D call. V lost 2 bases and J 1 base, leaving 8 bases between the germline ends. The CDR3 loop spans 14 amino acids. Germline CDR1 is MDHEN and CDR2 is SYDVKM. The CDR3: CASSLIGRNTEAFF. Here the CDR3 DNA reads TGTGCCAGCAGTTTAATCGGCAGGAACACTGAAGCTTTCTTT.

V usage is TRBV7-9 and J usage is TRBJ1-4; D is uncertain. Germline loops: CDR1 SEHNR, CDR2 FQNEAQ (reference sequence). V was pared by 5 bases and J by 5 bases, with 15 bases between. CDR3 length: 15 amino acids. In DNA form, the CDR3 reads TGTGCCAGCAGCCTACCACAGAGGGAAAATGAAAAACTGTTTTTT. Amino acids: CASSLPQRENEKLFF.

This clonotype was recorded a few times. The genes are TRBV18 and TRBJ2-2, with unresolved D. The CDR3 loop spans 16 amino acids. The germline CDR1 and CDR2 sequences are KGHSH and LQKENI. V was cut by 0 bases and J by 6 bases, with 14 bases left in between. CDR3 region: CASSPPATQIAGELFF. The CDR3 DNA sequence: TGTGCCAGCTCACCACCCGCCACCCAAATCGCCGGGGAGCTGTTTTTT.

The chain joins TRBV24-1 to TRBJ2-3; D is uncertain. The CDR3 runs 15 residues. Germline assignment: CDR1 KGHDR and CDR2 SFDVKD. With 5 bases removed from V and 0 bases from J, the gap between germline ends came to 11 bases. CDR3 sequence (DNA): TGTGCCACCAGTGGTAGGCAGATTAGCACAGATACGCAGTATTTT. This codes for CATSGRQISTDTQYF.

This clonotype appeared many times. The genes are TRBV15 and TRBJ2-1; TRBD2 matches at 9 bases. Trimming removed 9 bases from V and 7 bases from J; junction bases left unmatched: 10. CDR1 is LNHNV and CDR2 is YYDKDF in the germline V gene (reference sequence). The CDR3 consists of 14 residues. The CDR3 reads CATGGLAGGNEQFF. CDR3 coding DNA: TGTGCCACGGGGGGACTCGCGGGGGGGAATGAGCAGTTCTTC.

V usage is TRBV14 and J usage is TRBJ2-2; D might be TRBD1 or TRBD2, each matching 5 bases. CDR1 SGHDN and CDR2 FVKESK come from the germline V gene. This CDR3 is 17 amino acids long. V was trimmed by 5 bases and J by 7 bases, leaving 23 bases between them. The CDR3 here is CASSTRRGSLRGGELFF. In nucleotides, the CDR3 is TGTGCCAGCAGCACCCGAAGGGGTTCTCTTCGGGGCGGGGAGCTGTTTTTT.

As for this clonotype: A single base separates this from a much larger clone, so it may be a read error. The chain uses TRBV2 and TRBJ2-3; D possibly corresponds to TRBD1 (6 bases). CDR1 is SNHLY, CDR2 FYNNEI, per germline. V dropped 9 bases and J dropped 6 bases, with 16 bases sitting between them. The CDR3 has 13 residues. CDR3 DNA sequence: TGTGCCAGTGCAGGGACAACAGGGGATACGCAGTATTTT. As protein: CASAGTTGDTQYF.

This clonotype was seen at least ten times. V usage is TRBV20-1 and J usage is TRBJ2-3, with no clear D. Trimming cost V 6 bases and J 2 bases, with 12 bases left between them. Germline values: CDR1 DFQATT, CDR2 SNEGSKA (reference sequence). There are 13 residues in the CDR3. CDR3 residues: CSASRDITDTQYF. CDR3 DNA sequence: TGCAGTGCCAGCAGAGACATCACAGATACGCAGTATTTT.

This clonotype was found a few times. The chain carries TRBV5-1 and TRBJ2-5; D remains unclear. The CDR3 is made up of 13 amino acids. The ends were cut back, 3 bases at V and 2 bases at J, with 8 bases in the middle. Germline V gives CDR1 SGHRS, CDR2 YFSETQ. In DNA form, the CDR3 reads TGCGCCAGCAGCTCAGTGGAGCAAGAGACCCAGTACTTC. Translation: CASSSVEQETQYF.

Ten or more counts support this clonotype. This chain links TRBV11-3 with TRBJ1-4; TRBD1 aligns across 10 bases. After removal of 4 bases from V and 7 bases from J, the junction contained 12 bases not matched to a gene. This CDR3 spans 17 amino acids. In germline, CDR1 is SGHNT, CDR2 YENEEA. The CDR3: CASSSKTRGTGAEKLFF. Written as DNA, the CDR3 is TGTGCCAGCAGCTCCAAAACCCGGGGGACAGGGGCTGAAAAACTGTTTTTT.